This TCR beta chain was captured in a study of graft-versus-host responses after intestinal transplantation. On the study more broadly: Every transplant recipient was induced with anti-thymocyte globulin, then maintained on tacrolimus and steroids for approximately three years.

Details on this clone: Its antigen is as yet unknown.

Sequenced by immunoSEQ multiplex PCR; TCRdb stores in-frame clones only, minus some. The sample has about 110,000 clones; about 94% are singletons. V was trimmed by 5 bases and J by 0 bases, leaving 12 bases between them. There are 15 residues in the CDR3. Germline V gene data show CDR1 as SGHAT and CDR2 as FQNNGV. General observations from the study: Graft-versus-host to host-versus-graft clonal ratios in allografts were high in patients with graft-donor T cell macrochimerism.

The source material was unstimulated CD8+ T cells sorted from spleen or lymph node cells, sampled before intestinal transplant. The origin of this receptor is a human donor who received an intestinal transplant. The rearrangement uses TRBV11-2 and TRBJ2-3; D ambiguous. CDR3 sequence (DNA): TGTGCCAGCAGCACCCGCCGGGCCAGCACAGATACGCAGTATTTT. It specifies CASSTRRASTDTQYF.